Below, 3 T cell receptor beta chains from the same sample are listed, as sequenced in a study of CXCR3-negative and CXCR3-positive naive CD8 T cells. UMI labels and 5' RACE were used to prepare the TRB cDNA libraries. TCRdb re-called the 5' RACE reads and catalogs CDR3 proteins one per entry, DNA excluded. This sample's clone table lists some 130,000 distinct CDR3 sequences. Material for sequencing was naive CXCR3- CD8+ T cells from blood. Subset described: CD45RO-CCR7+CD27+CD95- naive CD8+ T cells lacking CXCR3 (TNR3-). Receptors originate from a human donor in good health. Some clones in this sample may be carry-over from other donors' samples.

The chain uses TRBV3-1 and TRBJ2-1; TCRdb proposes TRBD1, but this gene call is untestable without DNA. Germline loops: CDR1 LGHDT, CDR2 YNNKEL (reference sequence). This CDR3 is 16 amino acids long. The CDR3 region is CASSQDYGGRNNEQFF.

The rearrangement joins TRBV12-3 or TRBV12-4 to TRBJ2-7; TCRdb's D call of TRBD2 is untestable without DNA. This CDR3 is built from 14 residues. CDR3: CASSPSGVVREQYF.

The chain has TRBV6-1 and TRBJ2-1; TCRdb's assignment of TRBD2 cannot be checked, as there is no DNA. There are 18 residues in the CDR3. Per germline, CDR1 MNHNS and CDR2 SASEGT. CDR3 protein: CASSERARDSIIYNEQFF.